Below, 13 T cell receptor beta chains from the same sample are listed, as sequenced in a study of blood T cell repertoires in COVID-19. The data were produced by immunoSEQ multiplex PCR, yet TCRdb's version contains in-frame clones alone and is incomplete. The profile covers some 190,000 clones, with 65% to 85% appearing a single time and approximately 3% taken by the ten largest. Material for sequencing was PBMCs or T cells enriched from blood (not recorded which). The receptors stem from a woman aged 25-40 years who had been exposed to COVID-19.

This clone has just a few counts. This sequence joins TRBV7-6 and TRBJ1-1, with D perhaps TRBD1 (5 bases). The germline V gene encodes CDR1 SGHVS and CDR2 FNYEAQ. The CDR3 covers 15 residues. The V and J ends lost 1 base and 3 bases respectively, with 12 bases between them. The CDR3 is CASSLGRVRYTEAFF. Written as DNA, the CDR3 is TGTGCCAGCAGCTTAGGCAGGGTTAGGTACACTGAAGCTTTCTTT.

CDR3 loop: CASRGLVSSYEQYF. DNA of the CDR3: TGCGCCAGCCGGGGACTAGTAAGCTCCTACGAGCAGTACTTC. The V gene is TRBV10-2, the J gene TRBJ2-7, with 8 bases lining up with TRBD2. Germline loops: CDR1 WSHSY, CDR2 SAAADI. Trimming removed 8 bases from V and 0 bases from J; junction bases left unmatched: 6. The length of the CDR3 is 14 residues.

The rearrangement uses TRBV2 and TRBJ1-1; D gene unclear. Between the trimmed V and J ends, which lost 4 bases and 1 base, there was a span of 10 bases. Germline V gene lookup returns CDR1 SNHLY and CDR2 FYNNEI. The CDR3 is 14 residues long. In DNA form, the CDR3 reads TGTGCCAGCAGTGGTCCACTACCGAACACTGAAGCTTTCTTT. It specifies CASSGPLPNTEAFF.

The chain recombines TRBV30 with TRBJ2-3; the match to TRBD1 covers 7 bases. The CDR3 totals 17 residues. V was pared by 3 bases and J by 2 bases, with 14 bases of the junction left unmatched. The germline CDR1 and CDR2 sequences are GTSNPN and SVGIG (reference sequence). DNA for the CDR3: TGTGCCTGGAGATGGGGACAGTCACTCACCTACACAGATACGCAGTATTTT. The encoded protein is CAWRWGQSLTYTDTQYF.

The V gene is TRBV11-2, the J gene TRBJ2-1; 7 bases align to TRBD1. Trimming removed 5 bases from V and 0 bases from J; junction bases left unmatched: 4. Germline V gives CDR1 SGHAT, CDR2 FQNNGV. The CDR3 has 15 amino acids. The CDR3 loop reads CASSGGQDSYNEQFF. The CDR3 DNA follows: TGTGCCAGCAGCGGAGGACAGGACTCCTACAATGAGCAGTTCTTC.

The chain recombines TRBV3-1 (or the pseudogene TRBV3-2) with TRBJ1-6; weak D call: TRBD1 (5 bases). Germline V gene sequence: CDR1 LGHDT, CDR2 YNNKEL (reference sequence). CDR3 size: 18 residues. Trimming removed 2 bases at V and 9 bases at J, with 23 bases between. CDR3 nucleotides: TGTGCCAGCAGCCAAAAAGGGTGGGGCAGGGTTCAGGGTTCACCCCTCCACTTT. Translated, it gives CASSQKGWGRVQGSPLHF.

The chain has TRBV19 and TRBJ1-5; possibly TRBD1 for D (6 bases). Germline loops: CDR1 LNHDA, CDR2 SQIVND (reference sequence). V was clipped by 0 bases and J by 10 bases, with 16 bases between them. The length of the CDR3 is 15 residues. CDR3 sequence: CASSIETGANGPQHF. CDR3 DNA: TGTGCCAGTAGTATAGAGACAGGCGCAAATGGTCCCCAGCATTTT.

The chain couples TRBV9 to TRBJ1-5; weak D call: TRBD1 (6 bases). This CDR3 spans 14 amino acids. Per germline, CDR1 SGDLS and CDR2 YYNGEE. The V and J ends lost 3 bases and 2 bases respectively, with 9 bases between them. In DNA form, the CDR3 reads TGTGCCAGCAGCGAAGGGGGGGGCAATCAGCCCCAGCATTTT. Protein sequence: CASSEGGGNQPQHF. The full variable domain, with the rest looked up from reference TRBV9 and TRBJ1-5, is DSGVTQTPKHLITATGQRVTLRCSPRSGDLSVYWYQQSLDQGLQFLIQYYNGEERAKGNILERFSAQQFPDLHSELNLSSLELGDSALYFCASSEGGGNQPQHFGDGTRLSIL.

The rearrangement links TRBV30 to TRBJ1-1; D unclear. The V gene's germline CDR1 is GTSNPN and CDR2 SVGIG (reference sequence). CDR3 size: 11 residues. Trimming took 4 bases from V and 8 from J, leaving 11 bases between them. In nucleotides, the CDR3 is TGTGCCTGGAACTATCAAAAGGAAGCTTTCTTT. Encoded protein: CAWNYQKEAFF.

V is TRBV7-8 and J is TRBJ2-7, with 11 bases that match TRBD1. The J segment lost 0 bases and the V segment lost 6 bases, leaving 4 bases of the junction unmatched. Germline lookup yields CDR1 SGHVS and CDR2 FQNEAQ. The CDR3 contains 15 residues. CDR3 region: CASRKGTGGSYEQYF. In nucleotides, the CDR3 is TGTGCCAGCAGAAAGGGGACAGGGGGCTCCTACGAGCAGTACTTC.

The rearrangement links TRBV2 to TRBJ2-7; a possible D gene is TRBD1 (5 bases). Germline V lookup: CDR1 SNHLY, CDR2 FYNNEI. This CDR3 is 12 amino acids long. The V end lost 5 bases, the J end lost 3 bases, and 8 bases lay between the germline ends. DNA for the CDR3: TGTGCCAGCAGTTCACAGGTCTACGAGCAGTACTTC. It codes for CASSSQVYEQYF. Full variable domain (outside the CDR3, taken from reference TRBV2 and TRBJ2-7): EPEVTQTPSHQVTQMGQEVILRCVPISNHLYFYWYRQILGQKVEFLVSFYNNEISEKSEIFDDQFSVERPDGSNFTLKIRSTKLEDSAMYFCASSSQVYEQYFGPGTRLTVT.

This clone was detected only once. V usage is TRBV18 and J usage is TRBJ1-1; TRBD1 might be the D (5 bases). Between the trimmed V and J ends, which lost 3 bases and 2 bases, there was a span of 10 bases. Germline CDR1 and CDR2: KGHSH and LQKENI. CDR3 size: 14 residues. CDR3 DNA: TGTGCCAGCTCACCCGACAGAACTAACACTGAAGCTTTCTTT. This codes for CASSPDRTNTEAFF.

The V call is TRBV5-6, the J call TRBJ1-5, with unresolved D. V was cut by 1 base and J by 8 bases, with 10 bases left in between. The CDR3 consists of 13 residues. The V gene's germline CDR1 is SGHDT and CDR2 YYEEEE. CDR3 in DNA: TGTGCCAGCAGCTTGAACCGAGATAAGCCCCAGCATTTT. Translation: CASSLNRDKPQHF.